This T cell receptor (beta chain) was found in a study of T-cell memory formation after mild COVID-19 (dated by TCRdb to the early 2020s). For the study in its entirety: TCR sequence clusters from the two donors were found to be largely donor specific. Two young, previously healthy adult volunteers, one female and one male, were included in the cohort. T-cell clones expanding and contracting after mild COVID-19 in two donors were tracked by longitudinal TCRalpha and TCRbeta repertoire sequencing. What the study reported, not specific to this receptor: SARS-CoV-2 specificity was not confirmed for the second-wave clones peaking on day 37. Some responding clones were detected in pre-infection memory, which suggested that pre-existing cross-reactive memory T cells had joined the SARS-CoV-2 response. Balanced CD4/CD8 phenotypes were observed for clones contracting from day 15 to 85, whereas a bias towards CD4+ was observed for a second wave of clones expanding from day 15 to 37. Only two mild cases were covered in the study, and larger cohorts including severe cases with pre-infection samples were considered necessary. Contracting CD4+ clones turned up mainly in the CM and EM memory subsets, whereas EMRA was where CD8+ clones were enriched.

Ficoll-Paque density gradient centrifugation was used to isolate PBMCs. Sequencing instrument: Illumina NovaSeq 6000. cDNA libraries for TCRalpha and TCRbeta were prepared by 5'RACE using constant-segment primers, with sample barcodes and unique molecular identifiers added. Trizol reagent was used to extract RNA from every sample. Amplification of the libraries took two PCR steps, and the second step added a second sample barcode plus Illumina TruSeq adapters. The libraries were sequenced on an Illumina NovaSeq using 2 x 150 bp paired-end reads. The authors' analysis ran thus. With migec v1.2.7, reads were demultiplexed and then collapsed into UMI-guided consensus sequences. With mixcr v2.1.11, UMI consensuses were aligned to TRA and TRB V and J templates and assembled into clonotypes. Expanded or contracted clonotypes were those called significant by both edgeR and NoisET, with noise models trained on biological replicates. For edgeR calls, the thresholds were a false discovery rate-adjusted p below 0.01 and a log2 fold-change of 1. As an exploratory analysis of dynamics, max-normalized trajectories of the 1000 most abundant clonotypes were examined by PCA with hierarchical clustering. Separately sequenced CD4+ and CD8+ repertoires were used to assign the CD4 or CD8 phenotype of responding clones. TCRdb redid the processing of the public reads, applying fastp at Q25 and MiXCR, and retained in-frame beta chains. For every CDR3 protein sequence, its rows merge into one entry that carries the most common genes and DNA. It is TCRdb's table, rather than the study itself, that gives the V and J calls and clone size. This sample is represented by roughly 340,000 distinct CDR3 sequences; less than 20% of them were singletons. The ten largest clonotypes hold 20% to 25% of the sample.

V and J lose 1 base and 7 bases, and a span of 7 bases separates them. From cysteine to phenylalanine, the CDR3 is 12 amino acids long. The kept DNA is CDR3 alone, 36 bases in frame from the first base. The germline V gene (reference sequence) supplies CDR1 SGHAT and CDR2 FQDESV. This clonotype turned up a few times. This receptor's antigen is unknown. No base quality values were provided; no much bigger clone lies one nucleotide off. In this chain, TRBV11-1 is recombined with TRBJ1-2; a tentative D call is TRBD1 (5 bases match). Sequencing used PBMCs or a T cell subset sorted from them (not recorded which). The TCR sequence derives from a man aged 18 to 35 who had mild COVID-19 (a few samples of this study predate the infection). The sample titles of this study are shuffled in the database, so cell type and time point are left out; the donor was told from shared clones. The CDR3 region: CASSLVGAGYTF. The nucleotide sequence reads TGTGCCAGCAGCTTAGTAGGGGCTGGCTACACCTTC.